The present entry profiles one T cell receptor beta chain with its context. The sample comes from a study of Graves' ophthalmopathy and Graves' hyperthyroidism. On the study more broadly: Peripheral blood (taken before any treatment) was collected at initial diagnosis.

Each donor who had ophthalmopathy showed moderate-to-severe activity, a CAS of ≥3, a NOSPECS of ≥4, and a duration under 3 months. RNA transcripts were the source from which TCR beta CDR3 regions were amplified. The library came from an HTBI-primed first-round RT-PCR and a second-round multiplex PCR. TCRdb re-derived calls from the multiplex PCR reads in MiXCR, one entry per CDR3 protein. The data show over 650,000 distinct CDR3 sequences, about 41% seen once. This CDR3 has 14 residues. The V end lost 6 bases, the J end lost 1 base, and 10 bases lay between the germline ends. CDR1 ENHRY and CDR2 SYGVKD come from the germline V gene.

The rearrangement links TRBV10-3 to TRBJ1-3, with D possibly being TRBD1 (5 bases). The source of this sequence is an adult man with Graves' ophthalmopathy. Material for sequencing was peripheral blood. The CDR3, as DNA: TGTGCCATCAGGGCAGGGTCTTCTGGAAACACCATATATTTT. Its protein is CAIRAGSSGNTIYF.